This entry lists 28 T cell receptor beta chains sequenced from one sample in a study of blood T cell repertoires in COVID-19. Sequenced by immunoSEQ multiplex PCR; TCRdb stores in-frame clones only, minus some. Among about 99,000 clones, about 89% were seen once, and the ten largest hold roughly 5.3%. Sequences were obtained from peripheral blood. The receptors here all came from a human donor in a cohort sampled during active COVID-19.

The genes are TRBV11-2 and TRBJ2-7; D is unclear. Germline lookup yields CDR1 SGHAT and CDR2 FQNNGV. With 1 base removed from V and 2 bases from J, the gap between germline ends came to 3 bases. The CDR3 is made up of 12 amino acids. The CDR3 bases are TGTGCCAGCAGCTTAGGTACCTACGAGCAGTACTTC. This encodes CASSLGTYEQYF. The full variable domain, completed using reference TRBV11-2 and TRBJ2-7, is EAGVAQSPRYKIIEKRQSVAFWCNPISGHATLYWYQQILGQGPKLLIQFQNNGVVDDSQLPKDRFSAERLKGVDSTLKIQPAKLEDSAVYLCASSLGTYEQYFGPGTRLTVT.

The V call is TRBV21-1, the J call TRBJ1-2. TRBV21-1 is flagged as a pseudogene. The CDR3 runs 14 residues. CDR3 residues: CANWRGRGNYGYTF. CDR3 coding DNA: TGTGCGAACTGGCGGGGGCGCGGGAACTATGGCTACACCTTC.

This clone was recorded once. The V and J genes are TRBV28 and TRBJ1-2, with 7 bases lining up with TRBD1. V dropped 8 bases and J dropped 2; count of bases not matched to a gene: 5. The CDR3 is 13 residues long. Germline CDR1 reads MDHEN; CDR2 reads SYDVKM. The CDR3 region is CASGRDSNYGYTF. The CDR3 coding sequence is TGTGCCAGCGGCCGGGACAGCAACTATGGCTACACCTTC.

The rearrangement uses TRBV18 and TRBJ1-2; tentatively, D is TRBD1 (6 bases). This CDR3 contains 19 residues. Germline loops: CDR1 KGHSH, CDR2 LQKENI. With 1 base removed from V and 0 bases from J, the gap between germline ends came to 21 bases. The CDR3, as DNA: TGTGCCAGCTCACCACAGGGACACGGATTCGGGATAGCTAACTATGGCTACACCTTC. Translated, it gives CASSPQGHGFGIANYGYTF.

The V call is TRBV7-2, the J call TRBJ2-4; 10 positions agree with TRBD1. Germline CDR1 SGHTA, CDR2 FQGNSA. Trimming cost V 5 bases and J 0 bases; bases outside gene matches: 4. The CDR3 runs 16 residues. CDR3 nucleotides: TGTGCCAGCAGCGTAGACAGGGGGCTAGCCAAAAACATTCAGTACTTC. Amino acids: CASSVDRGLAKNIQYF.

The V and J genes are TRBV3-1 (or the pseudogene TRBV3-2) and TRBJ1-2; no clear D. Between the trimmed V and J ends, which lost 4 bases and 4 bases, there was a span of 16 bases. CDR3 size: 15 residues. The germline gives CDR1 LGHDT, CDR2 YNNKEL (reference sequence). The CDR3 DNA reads TGTGCCAGCAGCCCAACCAGGTCCACTGCCTATGGCTACACCTTC. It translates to CASSPTRSTAYGYTF.

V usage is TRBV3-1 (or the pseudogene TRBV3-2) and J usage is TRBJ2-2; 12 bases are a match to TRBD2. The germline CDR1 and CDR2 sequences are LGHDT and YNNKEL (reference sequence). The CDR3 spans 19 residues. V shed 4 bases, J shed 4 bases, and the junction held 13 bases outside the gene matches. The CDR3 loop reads CASSRRTASGRGSTGELFF. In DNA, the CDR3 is TGTGCCAGCAGCCGCCGGACAGCTAGCGGGAGGGGAAGCACCGGGGAGCTGTTTTTT.

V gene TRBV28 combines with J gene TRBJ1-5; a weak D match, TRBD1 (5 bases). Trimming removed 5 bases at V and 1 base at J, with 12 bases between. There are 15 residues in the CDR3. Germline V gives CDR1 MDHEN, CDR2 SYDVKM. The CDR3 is CASSPGVRSNQPQHF. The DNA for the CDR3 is TGTGCCAGCAGTCCGGGGGTTAGGAGCAATCAGCCCCAGCATTTT.

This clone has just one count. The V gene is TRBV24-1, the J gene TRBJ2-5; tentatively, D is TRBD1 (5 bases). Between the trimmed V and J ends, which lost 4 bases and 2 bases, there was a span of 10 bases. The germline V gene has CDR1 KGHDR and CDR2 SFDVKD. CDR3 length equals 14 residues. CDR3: CATSESAGQETQYF. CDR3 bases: TGTGCCACCAGTGAATCGGCAGGGCAAGAGACCCAGTACTTC.

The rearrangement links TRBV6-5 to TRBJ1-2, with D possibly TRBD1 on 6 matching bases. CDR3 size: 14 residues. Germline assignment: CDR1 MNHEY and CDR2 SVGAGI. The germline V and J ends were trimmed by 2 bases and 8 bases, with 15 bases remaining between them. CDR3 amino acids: CASSYDRRQGGYTF. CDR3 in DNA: TGTGCCAGCAGTTACGACCGACGTCAGGGGGGCTACACCTTC.

Written as DNA, the CDR3 is TGTGCCAGCAGCGTAAAGGGAGGCACTGAAGCTTTCTTT. It yields the protein CASSVKGGTEAFF. The J gene is TRBJ1-1, the V gene TRBV9; no clear D gene. The ends were cut back, 1 base at V and 4 bases at J, with 8 bases in the middle. Germline V CDR1 and CDR2: SGDLS, YYNGEE. The CDR3 has 13 residues.

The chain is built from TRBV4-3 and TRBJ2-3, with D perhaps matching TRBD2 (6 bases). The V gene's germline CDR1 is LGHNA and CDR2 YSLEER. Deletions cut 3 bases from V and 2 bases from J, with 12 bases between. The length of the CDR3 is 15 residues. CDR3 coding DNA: TGCGCCAGCAGCCAGGTTTGGACTACCACAGATACGCAGTATTTT. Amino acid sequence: CASSQVWTTTDTQYF.

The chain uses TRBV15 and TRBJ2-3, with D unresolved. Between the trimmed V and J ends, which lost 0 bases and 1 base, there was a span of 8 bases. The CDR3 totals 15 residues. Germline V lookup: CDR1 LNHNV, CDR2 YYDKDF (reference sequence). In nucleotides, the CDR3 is TGTGCCACCAGCAGAGAGAGGTACGGCACAGATACGCAGTATTTT. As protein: CATSRERYGTDTQYF.

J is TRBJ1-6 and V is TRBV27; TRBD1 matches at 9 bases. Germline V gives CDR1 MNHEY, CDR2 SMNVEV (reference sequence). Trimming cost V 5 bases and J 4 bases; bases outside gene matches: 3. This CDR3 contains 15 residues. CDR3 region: CASSGGTGYNSPLHF. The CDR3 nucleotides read TGTGCCAGCAGTGGAGGGACAGGGTATAATTCACCCCTCCACTTT.

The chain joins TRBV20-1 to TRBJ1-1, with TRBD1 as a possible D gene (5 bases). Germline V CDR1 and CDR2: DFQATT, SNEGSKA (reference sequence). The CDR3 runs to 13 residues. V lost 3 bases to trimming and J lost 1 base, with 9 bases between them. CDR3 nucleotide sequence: TGCAGTGCTAGTTCAGGGTCGAACACTGAAGCTTTCTTT. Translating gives CSASSGSNTEAFF.

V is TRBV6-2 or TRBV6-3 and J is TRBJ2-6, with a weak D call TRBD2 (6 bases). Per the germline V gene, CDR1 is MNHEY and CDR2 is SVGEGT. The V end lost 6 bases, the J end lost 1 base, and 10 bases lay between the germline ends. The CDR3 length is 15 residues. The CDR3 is CASSRGGSGANVLTF. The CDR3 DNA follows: TGTGCCAGCAGCCGTGGGGGGTCTGGGGCCAACGTCCTGACTTTC.

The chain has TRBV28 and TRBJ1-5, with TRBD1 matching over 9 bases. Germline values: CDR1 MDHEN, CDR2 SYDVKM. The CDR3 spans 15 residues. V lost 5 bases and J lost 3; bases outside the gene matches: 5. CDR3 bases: TGTGCCAGCAGTAGGGGACAGGGAAACAATCAGCCCCAGCATTTT. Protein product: CASSRGQGNNQPQHF.

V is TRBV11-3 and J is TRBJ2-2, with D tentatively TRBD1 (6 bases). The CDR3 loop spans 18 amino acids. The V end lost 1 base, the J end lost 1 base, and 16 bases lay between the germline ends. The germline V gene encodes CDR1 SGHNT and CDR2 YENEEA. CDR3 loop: CASSLGSRDTVNTGELFF. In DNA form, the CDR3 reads TGTGCCAGCAGCTTAGGATCTCGGGACACCGTGAACACCGGGGAGCTGTTTTTT. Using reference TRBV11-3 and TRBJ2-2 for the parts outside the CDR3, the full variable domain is EAGVVQSPRYKIIEKKQPVAFWCNPISGHNTLYWYLQNLGQGPELLIRYENEEAVDDSQLPKDRFSAERLKGVDSTLKIQPAELGDSAVYLCASSLGSRDTVNTGELFFGEGSRLTVL.

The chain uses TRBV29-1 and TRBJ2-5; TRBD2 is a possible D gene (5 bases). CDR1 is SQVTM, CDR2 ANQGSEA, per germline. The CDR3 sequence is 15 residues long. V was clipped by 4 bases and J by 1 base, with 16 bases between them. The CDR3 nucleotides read TGCAGCGTTGGTGACGGACTCCCTTCCCAAGAGACCCAGTACTTC. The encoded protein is CSVGDGLPSQETQYF. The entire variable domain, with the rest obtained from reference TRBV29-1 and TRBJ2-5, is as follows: SAVISQKPSRDICQRGTSLTIQCQVDSQVTMMFWYRQQPGQSLTLIATANQGSEATYESGFVIDKFPISRPNLTFSTLTVSNMSPEDSSIYLCSVGDGLPSQETQYFGPGTRLLVL.

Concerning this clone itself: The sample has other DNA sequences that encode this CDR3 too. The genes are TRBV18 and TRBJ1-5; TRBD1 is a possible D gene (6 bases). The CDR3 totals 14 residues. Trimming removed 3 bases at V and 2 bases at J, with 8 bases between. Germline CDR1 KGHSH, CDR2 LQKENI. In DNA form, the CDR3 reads TGTGCCAGCTCACCTTCAGGGGGCAATCAGCCCCAGCATTTT. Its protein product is CASSPSGGNQPQHF. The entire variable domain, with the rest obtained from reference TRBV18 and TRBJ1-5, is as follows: NAGVMQNPRHLVRRRGQEARLRCSPMKGHSHVYWYRQLPEEGLKFMVYLQKENIIDESGMPKERFSAEFPKEGPSILRIQQVVRGDSAAYFCASSPSGGNQPQHFGDGTRLSIL.

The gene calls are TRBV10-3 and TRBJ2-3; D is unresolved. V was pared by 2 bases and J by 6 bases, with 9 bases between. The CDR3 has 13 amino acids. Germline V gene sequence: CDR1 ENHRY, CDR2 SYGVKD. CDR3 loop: CAISESLLDTQYF. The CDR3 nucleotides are TGTGCCATCAGTGAGAGCCTTTTGGATACGCAGTATTTT.

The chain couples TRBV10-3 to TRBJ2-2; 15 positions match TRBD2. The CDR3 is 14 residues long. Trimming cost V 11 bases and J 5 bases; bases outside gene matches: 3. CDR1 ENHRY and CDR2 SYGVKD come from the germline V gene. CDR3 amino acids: CAAGLAGGTGELFF. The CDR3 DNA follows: TGTGCCGCGGGACTAGCGGGGGGTACCGGGGAGCTGTTTTTT.

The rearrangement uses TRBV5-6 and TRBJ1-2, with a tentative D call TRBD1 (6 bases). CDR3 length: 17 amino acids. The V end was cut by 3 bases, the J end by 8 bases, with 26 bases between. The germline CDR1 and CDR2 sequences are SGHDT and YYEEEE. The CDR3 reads CASSWEMGVQGAWGYTF. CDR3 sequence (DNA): TGTGCCAGCAGCTGGGAAATGGGGGTACAGGGAGCTTGGGGCTACACCTTC. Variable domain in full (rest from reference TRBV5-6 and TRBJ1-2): DAGVTQSPTHLIKTRGQQVTLRCSPKSGHDTVSWYQQALGQGPQFIFQYYEEEERQRGNFPDRFSGHQFPNYSSELNVNALLLGDSALYLCASSWEMGVQGAWGYTFGSGTRLTVV.

The CDR3, as DNA: TGTGCCAGCAGTGCTGGCGGGGGAACAGATACGCAGTATTTT. Its translation is CASSAGGGTDTQYF. The rearrangement links TRBV6-4 to TRBJ2-3; 7 bases match TRBD2. The CDR3 totals 14 residues. The V segment lost 4 bases and the J segment 3 bases; nucleotides outside the gene matches: 4. CDR1 is MRHNA, CDR2 SNTAGT, per germline.

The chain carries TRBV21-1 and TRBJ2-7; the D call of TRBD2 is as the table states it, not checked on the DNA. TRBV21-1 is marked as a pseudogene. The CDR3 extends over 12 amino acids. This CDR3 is CASSKSSYEQYF. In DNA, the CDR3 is TGTGCCAGCAGCAAATCGTCCTACGAGCAGTACTTC.

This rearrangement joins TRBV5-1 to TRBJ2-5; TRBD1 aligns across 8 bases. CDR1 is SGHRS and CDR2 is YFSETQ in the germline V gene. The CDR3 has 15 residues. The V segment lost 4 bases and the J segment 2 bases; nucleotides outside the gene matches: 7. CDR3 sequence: CASSTGTGGQETQYF. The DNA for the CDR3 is TGCGCCAGCAGCACCGGGACAGGTGGGCAAGAGACCCAGTACTTC.

The CDR3 DNA reads TGTGCCAGCATGGTGGGCTATAGCACAGATACGCAGTATTTT. Its protein product is CASMVGYSTDTQYF. The chain is built from TRBV6-5 and TRBJ2-3; D is uncertain. Germline V gives CDR1 MNHEY, CDR2 SVGAGI. The CDR3 has 14 amino acids. V was trimmed by 7 bases and J by 0 bases, leaving 11 bases between them.

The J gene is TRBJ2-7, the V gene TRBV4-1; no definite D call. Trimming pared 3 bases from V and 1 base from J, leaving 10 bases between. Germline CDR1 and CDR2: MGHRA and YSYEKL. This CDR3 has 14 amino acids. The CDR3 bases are TGCGCCAGCAGCCAGCCCTATAAGTCCTACGAGCAGTACTTC. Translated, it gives CASSQPYKSYEQYF.